The 16 T cell receptor beta chains listed next were all sequenced from one sample in a study of control samples from healthy donors and cancer patients. Repertoires were generated with immunoSEQ multiplex PCR, while TCRdb's copy carries only in-frame clones and drops some. The sample shows roughly 49,000 clones, 85% to 90% of them seen only once. Source material: PBMCs. The receptors stem from a man aged 45-65 years with head and neck cancer.

The rearrangement uses TRBV12-5 and TRBJ2-1, with 7 bases aligning to TRBD2. The V gene's germline CDR1 is LGHNT and CDR2 FRNRAP. V was clipped by 0 bases and J by 6 bases; unmatched bases: 8. The CDR3 runs to 16 residues. CDR3 in amino acids: CASGLVLGGPANEQFF. Written as DNA, the CDR3 is TGTGCTAGTGGTTTGGTACTGGGAGGGCCGGCCAATGAGCAGTTCTTC.

The rearrangement joins TRBV19 to TRBJ2-1; 10 bases are shared with TRBD2. Losses at the gene ends were 3 bases for V and 4 bases for J; bases not matched to a gene: 9. The germline V gene encodes CDR1 LNHDA and CDR2 SQIVND (reference sequence). This CDR3 contains 17 residues. In nucleotides, the CDR3 is TGTGCCAGTAGTATTTCTAGGACTAGCGGATTTTACAATGAGCAGTTCTTC. Protein sequence: CASSISRTSGFYNEQFF.

This clone was recorded only once. The CDR3 DNA reads as TGTGCCAGCAGTTCGGGGGGACGGGATACGCAGTATTTT. Its protein is CASSSGGRDTQYF. This chain uses TRBV25-1 with TRBJ2-3; 7 bases agree with TRBD2. Unmatched junction bases numbered 5, after V lost 5 bases and J lost 6 bases. This CDR3 comprises 13 residues. CDR1 and CDR2 (germline): MGHDK, SYGVNS. The variable domain in full, with the rest retrieved from reference TRBV25-1 and TRBJ2-3, is EADIYQTPRYLVIGTGKKITLECSQTMGHDKMYWYQQDPGMELHLIHYSYGVNSTEKGDLSSESTVSRIRTEHFPLTLESARPSHTSQYLCASSSGGRDTQYFGPGTRLTVL.

Worth noting for this clone: Other nucleotide sequences from this sample produce the same CDR3. This chain joins TRBV29-1 and TRBJ2-7; no definite D call. The CDR3 is 14 residues long. The germline CDR1 and CDR2 sequences are SQVTM and ANQGSEA. Trimming stripped 0 bases from V and 1 base from J, with 10 bases between. CDR3 nucleotide sequence: TGCAGCGTTGAAGAAACTCGAACTTCCTACGAGCAGTACTTC. It specifies CSVEETRTSYEQYF.

This clone showed up just a few times. The chain employs TRBV27 and TRBJ2-7; 7 bases agree with TRBD1. Germline V gene data show CDR1 as MNHEY and CDR2 as SMNVEV (reference sequence). V lost 6 bases to trimming and J lost 4 bases; unmatched junction nucleotides: 3. The CDR3 loop spans 12 amino acids. The CDR3 coding sequence is TGTGCCAGCAGCACACAGGGGTACGAGCAGTACTTC. It yields the protein CASSTQGYEQYF.

This clone was detected once. This chain connects TRBV5-1 to TRBJ1-1; tentative D call: TRBD1 (6 bases). Germline assignment: CDR1 SGHRS and CDR2 YFSETQ. Trimming stripped 4 bases from V and 0 bases from J, with 10 bases between. This CDR3 has 14 residues. This CDR3 reads CASSPTGLNTEAFF. The CDR3, as DNA: TGCGCCAGCAGCCCGACAGGCTTGAACACTGAAGCTTTCTTT.

This clone appeared a single time. The V call is TRBV12-5, the J call TRBJ1-3, with 7 positions matching TRBD1. The J segment lost 3 bases and the V segment lost 6 bases, leaving 8 bases of the junction unmatched. This CDR3 comprises 15 residues. CDR1 and CDR2 from the germline V gene are LGHNT and FRNRAP. CDR3 residues: CASGESGTDGNTIYF. Here the CDR3 DNA reads TGTGCTAGTGGGGAATCCGGGACAGATGGAAACACCATATATTTT.

The chain links TRBV6-4 to TRBJ2-4; 9 nucleotides line up with TRBD1. This CDR3 is 17 amino acids long. Germline CDR1 MRHNA, CDR2 SNTAGT. V trimming: 6 bases; J trimming: 5 bases; junction bases outside the gene matches: 14. CDR3 sequence reads: CASRSRDRDGRQNIQYF. The CDR3 region has the DNA TGTGCCAGCAGGTCCCGGGACAGGGATGGGCGTCAAAACATTCAGTACTTC.

The chain recombines TRBV19 with TRBJ2-3; D is possibly TRBD2 (5 bases). Germline CDR1 is LNHDA and CDR2 is SQIVND (reference sequence). The germline V and J ends were trimmed by 0 bases and 6 bases, with 13 bases remaining between them. This CDR3 spans 15 amino acids. The CDR3: CASSIDLEGRDTQYF. DNA for the CDR3: TGTGCCAGTAGTATAGATCTTGAGGGAAGGGATACGCAGTATTTT.

The V call is TRBV11-2, the J call TRBJ1-1, with D tentatively TRBD1 (6 bases). Trimming shortened V by 5 bases and J by 3 bases, and 22 bases separated the two germline ends. This CDR3 is 17 amino acids long. CDR1 SGHAT and CDR2 FQNNGV come from the germline V gene. Written as DNA, the CDR3 is TGTGCCAGCAGCCACCTAGCTGTTTGGGGGGCTGACACTGAAGCTTTCTTT. Translation: CASSHLAVWGADTEAFF.

This rearrangement joins TRBV28 to TRBJ2-3; no reliable D call. The CDR3 spans 12 residues. CDR1 and CDR2 from the germline V gene are MDHEN and SYDVKM. The V end was cut by 5 bases, the J end by 5 bases, with 8 bases between. The CDR3 sequence is CASSKLRDTQYF. The CDR3 DNA follows: TGTGCCAGCAGTAAACTACGAGATACGCAGTATTTT.

The chain couples TRBV28 to TRBJ2-1; D not certain. CDR1 and CDR2 from the germline V gene are MDHEN and SYDVKM. Trimming cost V 4 bases and J 7 bases, with 14 bases left between them. The CDR3 is made up of 14 amino acids. CDR3 in amino acids: CASSSLVGKNEQFF. The DNA for the CDR3 is TGTGCCAGCAGTTCCTTGGTTGGGAAGAATGAGCAGTTCTTC.

The V call is TRBV5-1, the J call TRBJ1-1; possibly TRBD1 for D (6 bases). V gave up 0 bases and J gave up 4 bases, with 13 bases separating them. Germline V gives CDR1 SGHRS, CDR2 YFSETQ. CDR3 length: 15 amino acids. The CDR3 loop is CASSLGQAVSTEAFF. CDR3 coding DNA: TGCGCCAGCAGCTTGGGACAGGCTGTGAGCACTGAAGCTTTCTTT.

The CDR3 sequence is CASSQGYRGDYEQYF. The CDR3 nucleotides are TGTGCCAGCAGCCAAGGTTACAGGGGGGACTACGAGCAGTACTTC. The chain links TRBV4-2 to TRBJ2-7; 8 nucleotides agree with TRBD1. V was pared by 1 base and J by 3 bases, with 5 bases of the junction left unmatched. This CDR3 comprises 15 residues. The germline V gene has CDR1 LGHNA and CDR2 YNFKEQ.

V is TRBV18 and J is TRBJ2-5, with TRBD1 identical over 7 bases. Germline CDR1 reads KGHSH; CDR2 reads LQKENI. Trimming took 3 bases from V and 3 from J; bases not matched to a gene: 10. This CDR3 region has 16 residues. The CDR3 coding sequence is TGTGCCAGCTCACCGTCTCGTGGGGACAGTAAAGAGACCCAGTACTTC. Residues: CASSPSRGDSKETQYF.

The rearrangement links TRBV2 to TRBJ1-5; D perhaps matches TRBD1 (5 bases). The CDR3 extends over 16 amino acids. Germline V gene lookup returns CDR1 SNHLY and CDR2 FYNNEI. The V and J ends lost 4 bases and 3 bases respectively, with 16 bases between them. The CDR3 region has the DNA TGTGCCAGCAGTGTAGGGGTACCCACGAACAATCAGCCCCAGCATTTT. Translated, it gives CASSVGVPTNNQPQHF.